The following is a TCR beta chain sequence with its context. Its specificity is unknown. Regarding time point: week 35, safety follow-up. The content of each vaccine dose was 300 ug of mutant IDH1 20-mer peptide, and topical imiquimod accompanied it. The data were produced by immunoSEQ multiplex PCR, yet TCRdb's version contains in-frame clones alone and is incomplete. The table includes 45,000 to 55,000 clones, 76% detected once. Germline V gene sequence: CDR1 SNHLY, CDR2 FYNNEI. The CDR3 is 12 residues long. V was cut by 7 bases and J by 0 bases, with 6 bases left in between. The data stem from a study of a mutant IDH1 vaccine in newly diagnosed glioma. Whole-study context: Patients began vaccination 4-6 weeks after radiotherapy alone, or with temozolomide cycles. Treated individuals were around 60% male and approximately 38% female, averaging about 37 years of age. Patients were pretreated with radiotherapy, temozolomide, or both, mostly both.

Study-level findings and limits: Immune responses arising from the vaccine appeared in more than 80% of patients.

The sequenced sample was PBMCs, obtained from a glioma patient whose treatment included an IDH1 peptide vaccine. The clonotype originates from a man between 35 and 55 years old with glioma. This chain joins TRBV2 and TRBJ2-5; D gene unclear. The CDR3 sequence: CASMGYQETQYF. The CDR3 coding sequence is TGTGCCAGCATGGGGTACCAAGAGACCCAGTACTTC.